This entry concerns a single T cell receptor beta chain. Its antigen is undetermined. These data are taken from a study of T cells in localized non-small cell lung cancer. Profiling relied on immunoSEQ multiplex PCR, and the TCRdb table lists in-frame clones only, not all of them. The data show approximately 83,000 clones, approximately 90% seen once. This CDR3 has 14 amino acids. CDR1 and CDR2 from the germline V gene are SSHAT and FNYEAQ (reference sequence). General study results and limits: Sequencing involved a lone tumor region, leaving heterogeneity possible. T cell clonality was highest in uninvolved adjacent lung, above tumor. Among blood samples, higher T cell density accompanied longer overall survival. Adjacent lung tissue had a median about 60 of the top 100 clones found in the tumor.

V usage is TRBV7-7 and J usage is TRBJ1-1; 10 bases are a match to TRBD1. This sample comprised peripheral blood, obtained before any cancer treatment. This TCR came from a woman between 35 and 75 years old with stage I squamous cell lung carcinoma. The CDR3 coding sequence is TGTGCTGTTGGACAGGGGGGGAGAAGGACTGAAGCTTTCTTT. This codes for CAVGQGGRRTEAFF.